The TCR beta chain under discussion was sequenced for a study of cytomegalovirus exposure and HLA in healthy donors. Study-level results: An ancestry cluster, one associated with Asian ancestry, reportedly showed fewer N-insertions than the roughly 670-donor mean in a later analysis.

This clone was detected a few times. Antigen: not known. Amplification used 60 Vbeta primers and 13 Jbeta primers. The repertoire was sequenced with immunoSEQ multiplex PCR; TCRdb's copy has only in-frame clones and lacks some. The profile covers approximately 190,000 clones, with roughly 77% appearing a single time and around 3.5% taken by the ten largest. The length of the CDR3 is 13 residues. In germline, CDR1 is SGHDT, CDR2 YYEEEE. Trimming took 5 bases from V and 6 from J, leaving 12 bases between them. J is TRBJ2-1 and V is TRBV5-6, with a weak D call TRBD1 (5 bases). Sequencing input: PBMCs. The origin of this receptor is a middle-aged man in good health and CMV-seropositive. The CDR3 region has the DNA TGTGCCAGCAGGAATGGTGGGGCCAATGAGCAGTTCTTC. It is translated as CASRNGGANEQFF.